This T cell receptor (beta chain) was recovered during a study of cytomegalovirus exposure and HLA in healthy donors. Study-wide findings and caveats: The study designated roughly 150 TCR beta chains cytomegalovirus-associated. TCR sequences were mostly rare, though some public TCRs occurred in many donors.

The germline V gene encodes CDR1 SEHNR and CDR2 FQNEAQ (reference sequence). The CDR3 contains 12 residues. V was clipped by 3 bases and J by 4 bases, with 4 bases between them. A word on this clone: The antigen is not known.

Primers included in the PCR were 60 Vbeta and 13 Jbeta primers. Only in-frame clones appear in the TCRdb table, and some are missing; sequencing was by immunoSEQ multiplex PCR. The repertoire includes fewer than 150,000 clones, around 73% of them detected once, and around 1.2% sits in the top ten. The donors comprised healthy bone marrow donors. Each donor was nominally healthy when sampled (though unrecorded immune exposures were likely). Sequenced: PBMCs. The chain links TRBV7-9 to TRBJ2-1; the D is unclear. The clonotype was recovered from a man over 45 in good health and CMV-seronegative. The CDR3 DNA reads as TGTGCCAGCAGCTTCTCGTACAATGAGCAGTTCTTC. It yields the protein CASSFSYNEQFF.